This paragraph reports one T cell receptor beta chain. The data stem from a study of OX40 agonist ivuxolimab in advanced cancers. Study summary: Patients were treated with ivuxolimab, an agonistic anti-OX40 (CD134) antibody. People in dose escalation had one of these cancers: hepatocellular carcinoma, melanoma, renal cell or head and neck cancer.

TCRdb keeps only in-frame clones here, not all; method: immunoSEQ multiplex PCR. The table lists tens of thousands of clones, 80% to 85% of them singletons. The V and J ends lost 6 bases and 0 bases respectively, with 7 bases between them. The germline gives CDR1 MNHEY, CDR2 SMNVEV (reference sequence). This CDR3 spans 13 amino acids. This receptor was taken from an adult with an advanced solid tumor such as melanoma, head and neck, liver or kidney cancer. This rearrangement joins TRBV27 to TRBJ2-3; no clear D gene. The sample was CD4+ or CD8+ T cells sorted from blood, taken in a trial of the OX40 agonist ivuxolimab. The CDR3 here is CASSPWSTDTQYF. The CDR3 DNA reads TGTGCCAGCAGCCCTTGGAGCACAGATACGCAGTATTTT.